The sequence of this TCR beta chain was determined in a study of cytomegalovirus exposure and HLA in healthy donors (dated by TCRdb to about 2017). With respect to the entire study: According to an earlier analysis of several hundred of the donors, some 180 million T cells yielded 95 million to 140 million unique TCR beta sequences and about 300 Gb of sequence data. Alongside the repertoire data, information on donor age, sex, ethnicity and CMV serostatus was compiled. To predict cytomegalovirus infection status, the study combined high-throughput TCR immunosequencing, statistical association of individual TCRs with disease status, and machine learning. An early release that covered roughly 600 HLA-typed donors contained approximately 300 gigabases of sequencing data and tens of millions of unique TCR sequences. Along with the approximately 670-subject first cohort, a separate validation cohort of approximately 110 different subjects was used. The T cell repertoires of some 670 subjects were profiled by immunosequencing and related to cytomegalovirus serostatus. A later analysis re-examined previously published TCR beta repertoires from over 500 donors and added high-resolution HLA genotyping to investigate patterns of TCR occurrence. The study aimed to test whether signatures of past pathogen exposure could be identified by cataloging public T cell receptors. On average, around 230,000 unique TCR beta nucleotide sequences were sequenced per donor among 300 to 500 genotyped donors of the cohort, with 15% to 20% of those sequences being non-productive. Of the roughly 390 genotyped donors, about 80% fell in the genetic ancestry cluster associated with self-reported Caucasian donors. In a later genetic analysis, genome-wide SNP genotypes for about three fifths of the roughly 670 donors were used, and that subset was treated as a discovery cohort. In the later analysis, no new phenotypic data were used to find candidate immune exposures; instead, reliance was placed on TCR beta sequences and their occurrence across donors. A few DR-DQ haplotypes were treated as single units for association and clustering because of strong linkage in the cohort. The number of typed donors differed by locus: about 620-640 for A, B, C, DRB1 and DQB1; 522 for DQA1; 606 for DPA1; and around 450 for DPB1. HLA typing included class I and class II loci at four-digit resolution. All discovery cohort repertoires had been generated on a single sequencing platform. An earlier analysis of nearly 600 of the donors applied high-throughput TCR beta sequencing to assess whether each TCR beta V gene segment acted as functional or pseudogenic. The paper's findings and limits, for the study overall: In a later analysis, several top co-occurrence clusters were reported to appear linked to parvovirus B19, influenza, CMV and Epstein-Barr virus. The classifier was reported to diagnose cytomegalovirus status with high specificity and sensitivity in both the original and validation cohorts. Linkage disequilibrium might explain the correlated functional status among segregating V segments, but an unknown experimental factor could not be ruled out. Compared with equally common non-associated chains, HLA-associated TCR beta chains in a later analysis were more clonally expanded and had lower generation probabilities. The 87-base-pair reads could not distinguish some IMGT-functional V segments, including TRBV6-2 and TRBV6-3, so those segments were excluded. In vitro tests confirmed that a few of the cytomegalovirus-associated TCR beta chains recognize cytomegalovirus antigens. Most TCR sequences were seen in very few donors, while some public TCRs were found in many individuals. In a later genetic analysis, fewer N-insertions in productive TCRs were reported among donors in an Asian-associated ancestry cluster than the approximately 670-donor mean. In a later analysis, TCR association rates were found to vary across HLA loci, with the most associated TCRs seen for DRB1 alleles and the fewest for HLA-C alleles. The authors suggested that the approach could potentially be extended to other disease states and immunological phenotypes. A further reported finding was that TCR beta sequences accurately predicted the HLA-A and HLA-B alleles for most subjects in the first cohort. Immune exposure information for the cohort was limited to CMV serostatus. In an earlier analysis of some 550 of the donors, most TCR beta V segments were observed in productive rearrangements about 87% or about 30% of the time, broadly matching IMGT annotations. At a false discovery rate of 0.05, a later analysis linked about 17,000 TCR beta sequences to specific HLA alleles. Presence/absence analyses assumed roughly uniform sequencing depth across donors, an assumption that may not hold. A cluster of highly shared sequence variants was judged likely to be a technical artifact of the sequencing pipeline. Only TCR beta chains were sequenced in this cohort, and the absence of alpha or paired-chain data limited detectable features. V-gene and J-gene trimming of TCR beta chains was associated with a missense DCLRE1C variant in a later genetic analysis, and the association was replicated in an independent cohort. Because counts were too low, under 20 rarely observed V segments, including chromosome 9 orphons, were left out of the earlier analysis of a few hundred of the donors. A total of fewer than 200 TCR beta chains were listed by the study as associated with cytomegalovirus. When HLA alleles, especially DR and DQ, strongly co-occurred, attributing TCR associations to individual alleles was difficult. Most CMV-associated TCR beta chains appeared to be HLA-restricted in a later analysis, and the HLA associations seemed to be driven largely by CMV exposure. HLA typing was unavailable for some donors at each locus, so association tests used only the typed subset.

As for this clone: There is no known antigen for this receptor. No base quality information exists; no much larger clone differs at one position.

The germline ends are 13 bases apart after V is trimmed by 3 bases and J by 1 base. From its cysteine to its phenylalanine, the CDR3 spans 16 amino acids. The read is trimmed to its CDR3 DNA, 48 bases read in frame from base 1. Based on the germline V gene (reference sequence), the CDR1 and CDR2 sequences are LNHDA and SQIVND. Library preparation used the immunoSEQ multiplex PCR assay. The multiplex PCR relied on a mix of 60 forward primers for TCR Vbeta segments and 13 reverse primers for TCR Jbeta segments. The CDR3 region of rearranged TCR beta genes was amplified from genomic DNA with a multiplex PCR assay. Amplified TCR beta libraries were sequenced as 87-base-pair reads on the Illumina HiSeq System. The original pipeline was this. Across the roughly 670 repertoires, a later analysis counted 75 million to 90 million unique TCR beta chains, approximately 10 million of which were shared by at least two donors. Raw reads were error-corrected and collapsed into unique sequences by a nearest-neighbor algorithm in which closely related sequences were merged to remove PCR and sequencing errors. To assign V, D and J gene segments, CDR3 sequences were aligned to IMGT reference sequences. For a sequence to be retained, a match of at least six nucleotides to both a V gene segment and a J gene segment was required. Rearrangements were classified as productive when the CDR3 lacked stop codons and remained in frame with V and J, and all other rearrangements were classified as non-productive. Following IMGT convention, CDR3 was defined as the stretch from the second conserved V-encoded cysteine up to the conserved J-encoded phenylalanine. The earlier analysis of approximately 500 of the donors excluded sequences that lacked an unambiguous match to a single V gene segment. An earlier analysis of 587 of the donors called V segments functional above 56.7% productive rearrangements and segregating when the between-donor standard deviation exceeded 5%. A statistical classification framework was built for diagnosing cytomegalovirus status from the catalog of TCR beta chain sequences. V and J gene assignment, in a later analysis, came from comparing TCR nucleotide sequences with IMGT/GENE-DB human TR gene sequences. Using the TCRdist pipeline, a later analysis assigned CDR3 sequences along with most-parsimonious VDJ recombination scenarios. In a later analysis, each TCR beta chain was defined by its CDR3 amino acid sequence together with its V-gene family, and reads without a unique V-gene family were excluded. A later analysis removed 500 to 600 highly shared, low-generation-probability nucleotide sequences to deal with suspected cross-contamination and a sequencing artifact. For each public chain, a later analysis derived a clonal expansion index from normalized ranks of inferred template counts within each repertoire. A later analysis computed generation probabilities with a VDJ recombination model fitted to out-of-frame rearrangements, and checked the results against IGoR. Hypergeometric tests were used in a later analysis to score TCR-TCR, TCR-HLA and TCR-CMV co-occurrence, with a repertoire-size bias correction applied to the TCR pairs. False discovery rates were estimated in a later analysis by permuting HLA or CMV assignments 20 times. In a later analysis, co-occurring TCRs were grouped using DBSCAN, with TCRdist sequence similarity added in when clustering inside HLA-allele-positive subsets. Co-occurrence clustering excluded repertoires with fewer than 30,000 or more than 120,000 public chains, plus five with anomalous nucleotide sharing. In its TCRdb copy, this immuneACCESS table keeps in-frame sequences only and misses some clones. Where compared with another copy, unresolved V genes explain less than half of these, and the others have no known cause. Clone size and V and J calls were adopted from that table, with D and trimming inferred from the DNA. This sample holds approximately 150,000 clones; around 79% were observed only once. The ten largest make up 5% to 6.5% of the sample.

The cohort consisted of 666 healthy bone marrow donors. At the time of sampling, all cohort members were nominally healthy, though unrecorded immune exposures were likely present. The donor tested CMV seropositive, placing the donor among the 250 to 350 seropositive members of the cohort. Every donor gave a peripheral blood sample, and the peripheral blood mononuclear cells from that sample were used for TCR beta sequencing. The Qiagen DNeasy Blood Extraction Kit was used to extract genomic DNA from the blood cell samples. This clonotype originated in a young man in good health and CMV-seropositive. The sample consisted of PBMCs. This chain joins TRBV19 to TRBJ2-4, with the D segment identity uncertain. The CDR3 reads CASSIPLTFAKNIQYF. The nucleotide sequence is TGTGCCAGTAGTATCCCCCTGACTTTTGCCAAAAACATTCAGTACTTC.